This T cell receptor beta chain appears in the sequencing data of a study of T cell responses to AZD1222 COVID-19 vaccine. Germline CDR1 and CDR2: MNHEY and SMNVEV (reference sequence). V was pared by 1 base and J by 1 base, with 23 bases of the junction left unmatched. CDR3 length equals 23 residues. TCRdb's copy holds only in-frame clones and misses some; the assay was immunoSEQ multiplex PCR. The sample yields about 84,000 clones, roughly 85% seen once. The TCR was taken from an adult who received the AZD1222 COVID-19 vaccine. Here the sequenced sample was peripheral blood, taken 28 days after the second AZD1222 dose. The chain is built from TRBV27 and TRBJ2-3; the match to TRBD1 covers 10 bases. The DNA for the CDR3 is TGTGCCAGCAGTTTATTACCTACGGGACAGGGGTCTCGGCGTACACACCGCACAGATACGCAGTATTTT. Amino acid sequence: CASSLLPTGQGSRRTHRTDTQYF.